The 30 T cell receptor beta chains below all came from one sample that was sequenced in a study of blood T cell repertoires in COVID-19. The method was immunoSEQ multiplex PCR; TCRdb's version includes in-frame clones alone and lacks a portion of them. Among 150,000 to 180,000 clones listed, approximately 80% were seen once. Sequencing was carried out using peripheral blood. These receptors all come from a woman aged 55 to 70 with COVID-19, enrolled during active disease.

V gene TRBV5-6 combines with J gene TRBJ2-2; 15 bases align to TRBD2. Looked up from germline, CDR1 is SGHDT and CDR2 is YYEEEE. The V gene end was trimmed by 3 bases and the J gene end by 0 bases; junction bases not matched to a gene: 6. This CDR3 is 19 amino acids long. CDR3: CASSSPGLAGGTNTGELFF. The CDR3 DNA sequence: TGTGCCAGCAGCTCTCCGGGACTAGCGGGGGGAACGAACACCGGGGAGCTGTTTTTT.

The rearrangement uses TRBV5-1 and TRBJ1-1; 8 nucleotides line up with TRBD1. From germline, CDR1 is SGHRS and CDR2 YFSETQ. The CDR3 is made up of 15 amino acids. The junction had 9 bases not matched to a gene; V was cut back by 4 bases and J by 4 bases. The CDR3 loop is CASSLLQGAGTEAFF. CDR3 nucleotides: TGCGCCAGCAGCCTTCTCCAGGGGGCGGGCACTGAAGCTTTCTTT.

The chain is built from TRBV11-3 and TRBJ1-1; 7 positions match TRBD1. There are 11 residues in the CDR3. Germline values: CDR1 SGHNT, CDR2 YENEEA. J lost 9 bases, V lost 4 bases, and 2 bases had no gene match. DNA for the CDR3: TGTGCCAGCAGCTCGGGACAGCAAGCTTTCTTT. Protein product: CASSSGQQAFF.

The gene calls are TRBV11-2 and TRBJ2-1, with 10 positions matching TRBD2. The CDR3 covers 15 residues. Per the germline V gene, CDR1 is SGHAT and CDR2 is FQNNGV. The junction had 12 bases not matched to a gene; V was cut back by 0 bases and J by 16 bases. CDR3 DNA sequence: TGTGCCAGCAGCTTAGATCGTTCTAGCGGGAGAGGTTCATTCTTC. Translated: CASSLDRSSGRGSFF.

The CDR3 bases are TGTGCCAGCAGCCAAGGAGGGATCACTGAAGCTTTCTTT. Translation: CASSQGGITEAFF. The chain combines TRBV3-1 (or the pseudogene TRBV3-2) with TRBJ1-1; D unclear. With 1 base removed from V and 4 bases from J, the gap between germline ends came to 7 bases. This CDR3 spans 13 amino acids. From germline, CDR1 is LGHDT and CDR2 YNNKEL (reference sequence).

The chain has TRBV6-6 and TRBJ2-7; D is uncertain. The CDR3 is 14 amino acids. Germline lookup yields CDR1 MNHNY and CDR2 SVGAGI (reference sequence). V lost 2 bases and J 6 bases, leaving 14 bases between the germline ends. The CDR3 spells CASSYPAVYPEQYF. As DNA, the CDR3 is TGTGCCAGCAGTTACCCCGCGGTCTACCCCGAGCAGTACTTC.

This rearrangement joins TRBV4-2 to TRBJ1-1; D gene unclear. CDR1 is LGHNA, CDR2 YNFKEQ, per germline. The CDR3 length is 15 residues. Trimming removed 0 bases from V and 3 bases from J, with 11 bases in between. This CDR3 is CASSQDSREDTEAFF. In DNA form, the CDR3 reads TGTGCCAGCAGCCAAGATTCGAGGGAAGACACTGAAGCTTTCTTT.

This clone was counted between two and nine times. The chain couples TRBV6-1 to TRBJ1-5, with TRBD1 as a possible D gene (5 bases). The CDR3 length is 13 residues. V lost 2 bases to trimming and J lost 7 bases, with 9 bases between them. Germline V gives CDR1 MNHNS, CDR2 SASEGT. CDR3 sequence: CASSERGSQPQHF. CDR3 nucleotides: TGTGCCAGCAGTGAACGGGGGTCCCAGCCCCAGCATTTT.

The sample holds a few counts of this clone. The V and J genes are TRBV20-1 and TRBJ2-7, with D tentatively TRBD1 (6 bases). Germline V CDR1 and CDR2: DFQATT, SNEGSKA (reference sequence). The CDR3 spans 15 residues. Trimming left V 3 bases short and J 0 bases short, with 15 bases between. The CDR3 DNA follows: TGCAGTGCTAGTCAGGGGCCACAGAGCTCCTACGAGCAGTACTTC. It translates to CSASQGPQSSYEQYF.

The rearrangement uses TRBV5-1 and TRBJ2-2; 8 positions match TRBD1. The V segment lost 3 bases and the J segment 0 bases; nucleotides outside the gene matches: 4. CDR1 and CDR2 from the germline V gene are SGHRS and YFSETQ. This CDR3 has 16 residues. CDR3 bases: TGCGCCAGCAGCTACTCGACAGGGGCGAACACCGGGGAGCTGTTTTTT. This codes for CASSYSTGANTGELFF.

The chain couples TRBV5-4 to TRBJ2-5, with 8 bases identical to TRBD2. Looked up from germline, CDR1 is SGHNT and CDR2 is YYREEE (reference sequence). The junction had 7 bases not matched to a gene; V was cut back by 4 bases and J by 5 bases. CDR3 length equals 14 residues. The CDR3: CASSESGSGETQYF. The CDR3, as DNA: TGTGCCAGCAGCGAAAGCGGGAGTGGTGAGACCCAGTACTTC.

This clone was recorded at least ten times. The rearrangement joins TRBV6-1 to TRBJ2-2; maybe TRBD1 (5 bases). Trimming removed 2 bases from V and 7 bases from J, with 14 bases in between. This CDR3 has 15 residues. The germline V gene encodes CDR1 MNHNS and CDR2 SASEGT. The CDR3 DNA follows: TGTGCCAGCAGTGAAACAGGATCGGCTCGCGGGGAGCTGTTTTTT. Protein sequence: CASSETGSARGELFF.

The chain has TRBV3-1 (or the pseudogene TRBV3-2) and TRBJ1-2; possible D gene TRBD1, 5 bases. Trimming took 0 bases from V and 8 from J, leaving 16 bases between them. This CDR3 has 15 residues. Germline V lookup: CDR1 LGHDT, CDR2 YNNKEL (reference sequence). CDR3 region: CASSQERGQGGGYTF. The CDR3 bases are TGTGCCAGCAGCCAAGAAAGGGGTCAGGGTGGGGGCTACACCTTC.

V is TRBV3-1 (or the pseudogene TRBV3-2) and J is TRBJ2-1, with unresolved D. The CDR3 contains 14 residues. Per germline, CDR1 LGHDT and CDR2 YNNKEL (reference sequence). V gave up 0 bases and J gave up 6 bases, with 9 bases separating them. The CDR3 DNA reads TGTGCCAGCAGCCAAGAGGGCGCACGCAATGAGCAGTTCTTC. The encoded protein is CASSQEGARNEQFF.

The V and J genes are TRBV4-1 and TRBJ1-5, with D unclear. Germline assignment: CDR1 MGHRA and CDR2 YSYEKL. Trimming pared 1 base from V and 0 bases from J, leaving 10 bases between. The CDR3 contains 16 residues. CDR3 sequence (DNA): TGCGCCAGCAGCCAAGGGAGCAGCCATAGCAATCAGCCCCAGCATTTT. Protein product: CASSQGSSHSNQPQHF.

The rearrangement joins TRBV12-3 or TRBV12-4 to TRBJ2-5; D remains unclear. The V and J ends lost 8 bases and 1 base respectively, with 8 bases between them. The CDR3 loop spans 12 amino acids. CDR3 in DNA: TGTGCCAGCTCGGAGCTCCAAGAGACCCAGTACTTC. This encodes CASSELQETQYF.

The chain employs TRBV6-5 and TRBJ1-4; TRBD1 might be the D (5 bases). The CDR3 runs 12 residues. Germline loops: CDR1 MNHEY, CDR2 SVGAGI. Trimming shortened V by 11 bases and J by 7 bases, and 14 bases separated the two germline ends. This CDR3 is CAVGRGSEKLFF. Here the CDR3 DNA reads TGTGCCGTGGGGCGGGGATCTGAAAAACTGTTTTTT.

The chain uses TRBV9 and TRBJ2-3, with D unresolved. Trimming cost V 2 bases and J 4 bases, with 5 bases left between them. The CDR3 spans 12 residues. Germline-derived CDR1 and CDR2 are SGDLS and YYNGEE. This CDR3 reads CASSVPADTQYF. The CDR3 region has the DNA TGTGCCAGCAGCGTTCCCGCAGATACGCAGTATTTT.

CDR3 amino acids: CSVAFPRGQYEQYF. CDR3 bases: TGCAGCGTAGCCTTCCCCAGGGGGCAGTACGAGCAGTACTTC. The genes are TRBV29-1 and TRBJ2-7; 8 positions match TRBD1. The junction had 11 bases not matched to a gene; V was cut back by 6 bases and J by 4 bases. This CDR3 is built from 14 residues. CDR1 and CDR2 (germline): SQVTM, ANQGSEA.

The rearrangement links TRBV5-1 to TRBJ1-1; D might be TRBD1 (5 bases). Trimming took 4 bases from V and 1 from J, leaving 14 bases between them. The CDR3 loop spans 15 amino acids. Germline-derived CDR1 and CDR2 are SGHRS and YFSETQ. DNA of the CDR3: TGCGCCAGCAGCCCTAGGGGAGGAAAGAACACTGAAGCTTTCTTT. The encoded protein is CASSPRGGKNTEAFF.

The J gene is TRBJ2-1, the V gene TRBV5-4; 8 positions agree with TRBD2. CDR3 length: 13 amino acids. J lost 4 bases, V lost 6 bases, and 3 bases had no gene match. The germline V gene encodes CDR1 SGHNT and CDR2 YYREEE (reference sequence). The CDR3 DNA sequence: TGTGCCAGCAAACCGGGGGGGTACAATGAGCAGTTCTTC. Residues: CASKPGGYNEQFF.

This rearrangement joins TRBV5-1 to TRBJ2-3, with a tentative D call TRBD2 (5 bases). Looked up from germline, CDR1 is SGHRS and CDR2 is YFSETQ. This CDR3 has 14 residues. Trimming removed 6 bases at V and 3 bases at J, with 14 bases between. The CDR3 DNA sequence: TGCGCCAGCAAATTGGGAGAGGAGACAGATACGCAGTATTTT. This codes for CASKLGEETDTQYF.

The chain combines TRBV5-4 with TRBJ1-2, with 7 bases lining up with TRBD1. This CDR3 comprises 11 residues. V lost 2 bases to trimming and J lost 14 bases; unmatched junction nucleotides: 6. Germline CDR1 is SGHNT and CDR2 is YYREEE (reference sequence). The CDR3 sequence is CASSFDRVETF. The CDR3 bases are TGTGCCAGCAGCTTTGACAGGGTAGAAACCTTC. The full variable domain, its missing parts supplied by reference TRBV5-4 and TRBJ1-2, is ETGVTQSPTHLIKTRGQQVTLRCSSQSGHNTVSWYQQALGQGPQFIFQYYREEENGRGNFPPRFSGLQFPNYSSELNVNALELDDSALYLCASSFDRVETFGSGTRLTVV.

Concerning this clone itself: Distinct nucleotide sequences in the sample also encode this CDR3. The CDR3 nucleotides read TGTGCCAGCTCACCGGGACAGGGGGCAGATACGCAGTATTTT. It is translated as CASSPGQGADTQYF. This chain joins TRBV18 and TRBJ2-3, with TRBD1 identical over 11 bases. Germline assignment: CDR1 KGHSH and CDR2 LQKENI. The ends lost 3 bases at V and 4 bases at J; junction bases unmatched: 0. There are 14 residues in the CDR3.

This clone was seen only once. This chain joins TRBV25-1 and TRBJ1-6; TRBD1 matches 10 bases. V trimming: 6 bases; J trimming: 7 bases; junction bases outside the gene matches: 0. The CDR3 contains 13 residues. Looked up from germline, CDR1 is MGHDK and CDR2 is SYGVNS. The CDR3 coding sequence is TGTGCCAGCAGGGGACAGGGGAATTCACCCCTCCACTTT. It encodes CASRGQGNSPLHF.

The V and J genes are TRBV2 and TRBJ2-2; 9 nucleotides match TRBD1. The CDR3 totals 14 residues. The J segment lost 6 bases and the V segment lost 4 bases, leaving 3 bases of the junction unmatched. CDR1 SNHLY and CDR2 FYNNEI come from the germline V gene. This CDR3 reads CASSADRGSGELFF. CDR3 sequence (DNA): TGTGCCAGCAGTGCAGACAGGGGGTCCGGGGAGCTGTTTTTT. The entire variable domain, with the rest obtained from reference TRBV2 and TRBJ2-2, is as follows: EPEVTQTPSHQVTQMGQEVILRCVPISNHLYFYWYRQILGQKVEFLVSFYNNEISEKSEIFDDQFSVERPDGSNFTLKIRSTKLEDSAMYFCASSADRGSGELFFGEGSRLTVL.

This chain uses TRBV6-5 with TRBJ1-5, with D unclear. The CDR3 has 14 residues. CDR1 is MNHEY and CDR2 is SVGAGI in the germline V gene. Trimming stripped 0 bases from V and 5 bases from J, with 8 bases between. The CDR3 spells CASSYSEDYQPQHF. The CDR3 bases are TGTGCCAGCAGTTACTCTGAGGATTATCAGCCCCAGCATTTT.

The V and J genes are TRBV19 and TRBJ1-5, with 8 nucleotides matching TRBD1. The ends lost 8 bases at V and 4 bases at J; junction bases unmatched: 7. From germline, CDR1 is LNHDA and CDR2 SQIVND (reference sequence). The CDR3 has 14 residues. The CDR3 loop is CASAGDRPNQPQHF. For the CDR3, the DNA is TGTGCCAGTGCAGGGGACAGGCCGAATCAGCCCCAGCATTTT.

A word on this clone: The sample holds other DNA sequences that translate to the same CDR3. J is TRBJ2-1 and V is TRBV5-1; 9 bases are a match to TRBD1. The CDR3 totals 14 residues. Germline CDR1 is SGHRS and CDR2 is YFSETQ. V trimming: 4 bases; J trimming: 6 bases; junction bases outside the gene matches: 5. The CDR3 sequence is CASSPRDRANEQFF. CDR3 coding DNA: TGCGCCAGCAGCCCCAGGGACAGGGCCAATGAGCAGTTCTTC.

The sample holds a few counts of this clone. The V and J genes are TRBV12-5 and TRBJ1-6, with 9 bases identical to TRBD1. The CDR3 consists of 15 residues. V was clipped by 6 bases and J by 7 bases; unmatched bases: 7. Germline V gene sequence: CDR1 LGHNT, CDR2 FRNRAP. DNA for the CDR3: TGTGCTAGTGGACCCTGGACAGGGGAAAATTCACCCCTCCACTTT. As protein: CASGPWTGENSPLHF.